This T cell receptor (beta chain) was observed in a study of human T cells and chemical hapten exposure. This sample's time point: pre-sensitization, week 0. Treatment: therapeutic diphenylcyclopropenone sensitization with weekly scalp DPC. CDR1 and CDR2 from the germline V gene are SGHDN and FVKESK. V lost 4 bases to trimming and J lost 5 bases; unmatched junction nucleotides: 2. The CDR3 has 13 amino acids. Each CDR3 protein is one row after TCRdb ran MiXCR on the RACE reads. The data show around 120,000 distinct CDR3 sequences, roughly 13% seen once. In its sample, this clonotype was seen many times.

The chain combines TRBV14 with TRBJ2-1; 7 nucleotides align to TRBD2. Sequenced here: whole blood, sampled in connection with sensitization to the hapten diphenylcyclopropenone (DPC). This receptor was taken from a young woman with alopecia areata. Some clones in this sample may be carry-over from other donors' samples. CDR3 loop: CASSRTRNNEQFF. The CDR3 nucleotides are TGTGCCAGCAGCCGGACTAGGAACAATGAGCAGTTCTTC. The full variable domain, rest sourced from reference TRBV14 and TRBJ2-1, is EAGVTQFPSHSVIEKGQTVTLRCDPISGHDNLYWYRRVMGKEIKFLLHFVKESKQDESGMPNNRFLAERTGGTYSTLKVQPAELEDSGVYFCASSRTRNNEQFFGPGTRLTVL.